The present entry profiles one T cell receptor (beta chain) with its context. This sample was included in a study of T-cell reconstitution after alpha-beta-depleted transplantation in children. Molecular barcoding with unique molecular identifiers was used for the TCRbeta library. TCRdb recomputed calls from the PCR reads with MiXCR, one row per CDR3 protein. The sample consists of about 640,000 distinct CDR3 sequences, about 15% of them appearing once. V was clipped by 4 bases and J by 4 bases; unmatched bases: 5. The CDR3 length is 16 residues. Germline-derived CDR1 and CDR2 are SGHVS and FNYEAQ. This clonotype was obtained from a human donor who donated a stem cell graft to a child with acute myeloid leukemia. The source material was PBMCs from the stem cell graft donor, sampled from the stem cell graft. This chain links TRBV7-6 with TRBJ1-5; TRBD1 matches 12 bases. CDR3 nucleotide sequence: TGTGCCAGCAGCTCTGGGACAGGGGGCGTTAATCAGCCCCAGCATTTT. Translating gives CASSSGTGGVNQPQHF.